These 6 T cell receptor beta chains were sequenced from one sample in a study of Ad26.COV2.S vaccination and SARS-CoV-2 variants. Some clones are missing from TCRdb's copy, which holds only in-frame ones; the method was immunoSEQ multiplex PCR. This sample has approximately 300,000 clones, with 85% found just once. This sample's treatment: approximately 18 received Ad26.COV2.S at low or high dose, single or two shots; roughly five received placebo; per-sample allocation not given. Samples analyzed were those drawn on day 63 after the first vaccine or placebo injection. This specimen consisted of peripheral blood, obtained in a trial of Ad26.COV2.S vaccine versus placebo. These receptors were obtained from a person aged 18-65 years who received the Ad26.COV2.S COVID-19 vaccine or a placebo.

With regard to this clone: Sequence at one end of the junction differs from germline and may be a read error. This chain joins TRBV19 and TRBJ1-4; perhaps TRBD1 as D (5 bases). The CDR3 is 14 amino acids. The germline V gene has CDR1 LNHDA and CDR2 SQIVND (reference sequence). CDR3 sequence: CASSIGGTPEKLFF. CDR3 nucleotide sequence: TGTGCCAGTAGCATAGGAGGGACCCCGGAAAAACTGTTTTTT.

The chain combines TRBV7-9 with TRBJ2-7; 11 nucleotides agree with TRBD2. Per germline, CDR1 SEHNR and CDR2 FQNEAQ (reference sequence). CDR3 size: 19 residues. Trimming at V came to 4 bases and at J to 4 bases, leaving 18 bases not matched to a gene. The DNA for the CDR3 is TGTGCCAGCAGCTCCCCGACTAGCGGGGCTCCAAAAGCAAAGTACGAGCAGTACTTC. It translates to CASSSPTSGAPKAKYEQYF.

CDR3 residues: CASSYSWQNYGYTF. CDR3 nucleotide sequence: TGTGCCAGCAGTTACTCTTGGCAGAACTATGGCTACACCTTC. The genes are TRBV6-5 and TRBJ1-2, with D hard to call. Looked up from germline, CDR1 is MNHEY and CDR2 is SVGAGI. V lost 0 bases to trimming and J lost 2 bases, with 7 bases between them. The CDR3 has 14 amino acids.

The V and J genes are TRBV19 and TRBJ1-1, with D possibly matching TRBD1 (5 bases). Germline V gives CDR1 LNHDA, CDR2 SQIVND (reference sequence). V was clipped by 5 bases and J by 0 bases, with 10 bases between them. The CDR3 sequence is 14 residues long. The CDR3 bases are TGTGCCAGTAGTGCCGGGACTTTGAACACTGAAGCTTTCTTT. Its translation is CASSAGTLNTEAFF.

The rearrangement links TRBV30 to TRBJ1-5; 7 nucleotides align to TRBD1. Losses at the gene ends were 3 bases for V and 5 bases for J; bases not matched to a gene: 4. The germline gives CDR1 GTSNPN, CDR2 SVGIG (reference sequence). This CDR3 spans 13 amino acids. The CDR3 loop reads CAWSPTGYQPQHF. The CDR3 DNA is TGTGCCTGGAGCCCGACAGGGTATCAGCCCCAGCATTTT.

The chain's CDR3 is CASSPDISYEQYF. The CDR3 DNA is TGTGCCAGCAGCCCGGACATCTCCTACGAGCAGTACTTC. The chain has TRBV11-2 and TRBJ2-7, with D tentatively TRBD1 (5 bases). V was shortened by 5 bases and J by 0 bases, with 8 bases between the two germline ends. Germline V gives CDR1 SGHAT, CDR2 FQNNGV. The CDR3 consists of 13 residues. The entire variable domain, with the rest obtained from reference TRBV11-2 and TRBJ2-7, is as follows: EAGVAQSPRYKIIEKRQSVAFWCNPISGHATLYWYQQILGQGPKLLIQFQNNGVVDDSQLPKDRFSAERLKGVDSTLKIQPAKLEDSAVYLCASSPDISYEQYFGPGTRLTVT.